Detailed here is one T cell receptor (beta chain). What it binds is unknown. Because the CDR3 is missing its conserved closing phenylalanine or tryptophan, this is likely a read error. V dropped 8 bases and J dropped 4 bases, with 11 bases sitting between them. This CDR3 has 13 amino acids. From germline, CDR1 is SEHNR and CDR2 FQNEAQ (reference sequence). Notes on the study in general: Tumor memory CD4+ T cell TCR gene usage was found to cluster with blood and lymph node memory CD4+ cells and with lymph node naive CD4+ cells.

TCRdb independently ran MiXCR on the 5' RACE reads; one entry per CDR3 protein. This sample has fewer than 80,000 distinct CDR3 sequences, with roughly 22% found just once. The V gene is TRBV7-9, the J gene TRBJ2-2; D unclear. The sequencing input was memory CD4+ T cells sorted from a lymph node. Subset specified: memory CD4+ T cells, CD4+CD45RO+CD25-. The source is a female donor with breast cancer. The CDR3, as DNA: TGTGCCAGCGGTAAGGAGTCCACCGGGGAGCTGTTTGTT. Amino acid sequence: CASGKESTGELFV.